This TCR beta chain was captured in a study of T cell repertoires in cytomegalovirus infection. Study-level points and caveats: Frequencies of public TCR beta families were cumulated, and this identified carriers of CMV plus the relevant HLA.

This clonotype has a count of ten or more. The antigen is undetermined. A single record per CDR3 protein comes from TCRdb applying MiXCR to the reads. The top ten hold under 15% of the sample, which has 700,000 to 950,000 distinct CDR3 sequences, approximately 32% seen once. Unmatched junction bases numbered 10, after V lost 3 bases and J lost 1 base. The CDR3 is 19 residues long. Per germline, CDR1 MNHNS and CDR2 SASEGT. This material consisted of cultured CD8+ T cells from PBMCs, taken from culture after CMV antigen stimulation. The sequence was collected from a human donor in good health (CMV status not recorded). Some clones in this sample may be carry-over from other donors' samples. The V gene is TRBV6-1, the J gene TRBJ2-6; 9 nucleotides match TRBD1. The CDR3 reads CASSDWRGTGSSGANVLTF. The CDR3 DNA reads TGTGCCAGCAGTGATTGGCGGGGGACAGGGTCATCTGGGGCCAACGTCCTGACTTTC.